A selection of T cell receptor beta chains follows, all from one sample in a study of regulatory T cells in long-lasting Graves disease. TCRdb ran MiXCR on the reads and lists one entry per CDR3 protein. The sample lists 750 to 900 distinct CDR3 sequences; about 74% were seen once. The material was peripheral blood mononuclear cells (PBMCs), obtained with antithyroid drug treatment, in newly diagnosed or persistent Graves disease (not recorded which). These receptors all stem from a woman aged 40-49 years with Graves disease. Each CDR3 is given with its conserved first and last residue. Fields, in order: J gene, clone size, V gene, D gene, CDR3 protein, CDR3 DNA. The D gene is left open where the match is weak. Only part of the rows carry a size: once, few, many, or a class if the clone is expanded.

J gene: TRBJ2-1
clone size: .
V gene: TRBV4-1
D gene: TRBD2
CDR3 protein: CASSQDPAGVDEQFF
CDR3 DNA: TGCGCCAGCAGCCAAGATCCAGCGGGAGTGGATGAGCAGTTCTTC

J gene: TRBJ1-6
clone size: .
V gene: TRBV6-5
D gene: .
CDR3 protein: CASSYGWGSFSPLHF
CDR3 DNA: TGTGCCAGCAGTTACGGATGGGGCAGTTTTTCACCCCTCCACTTT

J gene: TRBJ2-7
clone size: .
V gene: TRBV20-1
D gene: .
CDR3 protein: CSAIQDPPYEQYF
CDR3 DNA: TGCAGTGCTATCCAGGACCCTCCCTACGAGCAGTACTTC

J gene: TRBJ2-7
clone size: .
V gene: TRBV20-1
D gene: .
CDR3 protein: CSARDPGSARSSYEQYF
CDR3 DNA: TGCAGTGCTAGAGATCCGGGTAGCGCCCGTTCCTCCTACGAGCAGTACTTC

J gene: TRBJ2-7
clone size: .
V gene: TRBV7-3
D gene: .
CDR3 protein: CASSLGKSYEQYF
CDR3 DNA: TGTGCCAGCAGCTTGGGCAAGTCCTACGAGCAGTACTTC

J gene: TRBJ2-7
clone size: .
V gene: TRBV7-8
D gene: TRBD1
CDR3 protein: CASNPIRDRGDYEQYF
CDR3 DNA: TGTGCCAGCAACCCCATCCGGGACAGAGGCGATTACGAGCAGTACTTC

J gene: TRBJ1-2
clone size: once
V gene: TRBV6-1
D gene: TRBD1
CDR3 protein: CASSTSDHRGNFGYTF
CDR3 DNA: TGTGCCAGCTCTACTTCAGACCACAGGGGAAACTTTGGCTACACCTTC

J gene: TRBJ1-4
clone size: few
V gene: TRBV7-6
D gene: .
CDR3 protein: CASSLRGAFEKLFF
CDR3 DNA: TGTGCCAGCAGCCTTAGGGGGGCTTTTGAAAAACTGTTTTTT

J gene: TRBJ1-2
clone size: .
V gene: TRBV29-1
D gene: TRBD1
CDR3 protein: CSVSGQDNFYGYTF
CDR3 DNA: TGCAGCGTATCGGGACAGGACAATTTCTATGGCTACACCTTC

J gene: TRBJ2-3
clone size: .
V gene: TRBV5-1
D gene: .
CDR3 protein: CASQSGQRTDTQYF
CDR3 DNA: TGCGCCAGTCAAAGCGGACAGCGCACAGATACGCAGTATTTT

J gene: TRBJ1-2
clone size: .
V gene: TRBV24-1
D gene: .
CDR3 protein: CATSDRRGNGGYGYTF
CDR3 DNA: TGTGCCACCAGTGATAGGAGGGGGAACGGGGGCTATGGCTACACCTTC

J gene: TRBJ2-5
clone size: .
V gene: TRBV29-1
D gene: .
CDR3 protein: CSVVLGVQETQYF
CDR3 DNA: TGCAGCGTTGTCTTGGGAGTCCAAGAGACCCAGTACTTC

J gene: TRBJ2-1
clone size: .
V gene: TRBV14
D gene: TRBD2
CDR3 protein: CASSQGLAGNYNEQFF
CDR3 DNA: TGTGCCAGCAGCCAAGGACTAGCGGGTAACTACAATGAGCAGTTCTTC

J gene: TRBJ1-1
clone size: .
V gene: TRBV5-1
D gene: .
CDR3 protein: CASSPGARGYTEAFF
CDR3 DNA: TGCGCCAGCAGCCCTGGGGCGCGGGGGTACACTGAAGCTTTCTTT

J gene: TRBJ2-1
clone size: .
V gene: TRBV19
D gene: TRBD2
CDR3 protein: CASSLFGGGSYNEQFF
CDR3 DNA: TGTGCCAGTAGTCTTTTTGGGGGGGGGTCCTACAATGAGCAGTTCTTC

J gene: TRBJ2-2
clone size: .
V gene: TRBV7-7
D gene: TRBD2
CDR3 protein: CASSPSGINTGELFF
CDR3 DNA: TGTGCCAGCAGCCCTAGCGGGATAAACACCGGGGAGCTGTTTTTT

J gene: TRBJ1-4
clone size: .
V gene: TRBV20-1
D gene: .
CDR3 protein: CSARFNKNEKLFF
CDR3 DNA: TGCAGTGCTAGGTTCAATAAGAATGAAAAACTGTTTTTT

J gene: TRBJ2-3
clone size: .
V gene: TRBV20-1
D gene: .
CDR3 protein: CSARDGISWDTDTQYF
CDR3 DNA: TGCAGTGCTAGAGACGGGATTAGCTGGGACACAGATACGCAGTATTTT

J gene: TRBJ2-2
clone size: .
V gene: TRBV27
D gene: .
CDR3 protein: CASSNPGYQSNTGELFF
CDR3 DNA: TGTGCCAGCAGTAATCCGGGATACCAGTCGAACACCGGGGAGCTGTTTTTT

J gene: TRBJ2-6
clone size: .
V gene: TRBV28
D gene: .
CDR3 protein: CASSPDGLAGANVLTF
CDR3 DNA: TGTGCCAGCAGTCCGGACGGCCTGGCTGGGGCCAACGTCCTGACTTTC

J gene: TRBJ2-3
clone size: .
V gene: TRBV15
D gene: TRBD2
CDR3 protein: CATSSRLAGVADTQYF
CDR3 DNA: TGTGCCACCAGCAGTCGACTAGCGGGAGTGGCAGATACGCAGTATTTT

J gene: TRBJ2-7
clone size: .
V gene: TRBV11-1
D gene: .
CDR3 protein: CASSSVSTYEQYF
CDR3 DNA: TGTGCCAGCAGCTCGGTTTCTACCTACGAGCAGTACTTC

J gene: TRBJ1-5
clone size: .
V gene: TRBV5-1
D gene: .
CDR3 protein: CASSPKVPNQPQHF
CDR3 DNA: TGCGCCAGCAGCCCGAAGGTTCCCAATCAGCCCCAGCATTTT

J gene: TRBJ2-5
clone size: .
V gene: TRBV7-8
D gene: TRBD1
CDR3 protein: CASSSTGGQETQYF
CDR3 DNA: TGTGCCAGCAGTTCAACAGGGGGACAAGAGACCCAGTACTTC

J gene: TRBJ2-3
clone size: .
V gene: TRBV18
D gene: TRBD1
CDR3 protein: CASSPNPGTGATDTQYF
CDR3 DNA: TGTGCCAGCTCACCGAATCCCGGGACAGGGGCCACAGATACGCAGTATTTT

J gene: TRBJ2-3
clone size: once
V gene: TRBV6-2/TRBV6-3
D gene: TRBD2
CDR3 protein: CASSQGLLAGGTDTQYF
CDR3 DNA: TGTGCCAGCAGTCAGGGCCTACTAGCGGGAGGCACAGATACGCAGTATTTT

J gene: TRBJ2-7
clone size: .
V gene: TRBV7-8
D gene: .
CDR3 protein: CASSSSVYSSYEQYF
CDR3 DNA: TGTGCCAGCAGCTCCTCAGTGTATAGCTCCTACGAGCAGTACTTC

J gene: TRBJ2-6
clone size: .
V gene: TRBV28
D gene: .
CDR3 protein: CASSFFRVEVSGANVLTF
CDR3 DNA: TGTGCCAGCAGTTTTTTCAGGGTAGAAGTTTCTGGGGCCAACGTCCTGACTTTC

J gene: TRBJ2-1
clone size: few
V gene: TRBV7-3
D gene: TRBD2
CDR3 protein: CASSPDGGAYNEQFF
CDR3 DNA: TGTGCCAGCAGCCCGGACGGGGGGGCTTACAATGAGCAGTTCTTC

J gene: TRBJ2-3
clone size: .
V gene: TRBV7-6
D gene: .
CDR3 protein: CASSLRPSTDTQYF
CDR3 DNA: TGTGCCAGCAGCTTGCGACCTAGCACAGATACGCAGTATTTT

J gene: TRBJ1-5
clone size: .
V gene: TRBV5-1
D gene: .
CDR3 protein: CASSYSSNQPQHF
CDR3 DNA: TGCGCCAGCAGTTACAGTAGCAATCAGCCCCAGCATTTT

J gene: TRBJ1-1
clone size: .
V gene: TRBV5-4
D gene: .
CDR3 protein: CASSFQDSPEAFF
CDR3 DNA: TGTGCCAGCAGCTTTCAGGACAGCCCTGAAGCTTTCTTT

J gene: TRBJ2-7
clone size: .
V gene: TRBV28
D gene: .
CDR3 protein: CASSLGVFPYEQYF
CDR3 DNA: TGTGCCAGCAGTTTAGGGGTTTTTCCTTACGAGCAGTACTTC

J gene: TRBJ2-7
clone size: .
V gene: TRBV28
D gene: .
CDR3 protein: CASRKRQSYEQYF
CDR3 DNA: TGTGCCAGCAGGAAACGCCAGAGCTACGAGCAGTACTTC

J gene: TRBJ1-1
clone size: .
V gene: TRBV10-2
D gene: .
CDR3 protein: CASSGEGTEAFF
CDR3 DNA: TGCGCCAGCAGTGGGGAAGGCACTGAAGCTTTCTTT

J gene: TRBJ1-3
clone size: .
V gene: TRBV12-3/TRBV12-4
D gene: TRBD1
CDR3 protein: CASSSQGQLSGNTIYF
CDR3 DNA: TGTGCCAGCAGTTCCCAGGGACAGCTCTCTGGAAACACCATATATTTT

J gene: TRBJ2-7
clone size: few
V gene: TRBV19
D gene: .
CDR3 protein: CASSLRTSYEQYF
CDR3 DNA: TGTGCCAGTAGTTTGCGAACGTCCTACGAGCAGTACTTC

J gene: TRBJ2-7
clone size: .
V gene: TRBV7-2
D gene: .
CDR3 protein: CASSSTGYYEQYF
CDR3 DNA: TGTGCCAGCAGCTCGACAGGTTACTACGAGCAGTACTTC

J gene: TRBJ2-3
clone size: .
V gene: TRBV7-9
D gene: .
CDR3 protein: CASSWGVGFTDTQYF
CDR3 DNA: TGTGCCAGCAGCTGGGGAGTGGGGTTCACAGATACGCAGTATTTT

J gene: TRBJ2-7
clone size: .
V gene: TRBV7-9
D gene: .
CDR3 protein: CASSRDNSYEQYF
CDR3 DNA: TGTGCCAGCAGCCGGGACAACTCCTACGAGCAGTACTTC

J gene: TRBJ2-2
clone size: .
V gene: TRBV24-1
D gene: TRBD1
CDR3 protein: CATSDRRQGNTGELFF
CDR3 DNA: TGTGCCACCAGTGATCGCCGACAGGGGAACACCGGGGAGCTGTTTTTT

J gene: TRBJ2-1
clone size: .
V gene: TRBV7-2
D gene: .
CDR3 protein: CASSLRQINNEQFF
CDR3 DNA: TGTGCCAGCAGCCTGAGACAGATAAACAATGAGCAGTTCTTC

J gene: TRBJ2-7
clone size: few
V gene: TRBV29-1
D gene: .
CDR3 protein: CSVEVRQGGYEQYF
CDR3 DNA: TGCAGCGTTGAAGTTCGACAGGGAGGGTACGAGCAGTACTTC

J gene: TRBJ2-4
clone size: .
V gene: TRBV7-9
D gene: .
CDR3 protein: CASSGGTFLAKNIQYF
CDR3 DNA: TGTGCCAGCAGCGGAGGGACTTTCCTAGCCAAAAACATTCAGTACTTC

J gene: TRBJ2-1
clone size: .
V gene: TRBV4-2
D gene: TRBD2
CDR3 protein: CASSPLGLAGNYNEQFF
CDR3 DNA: TGTGCCAGCAGCCCCCTCGGACTAGCGGGAAATTACAATGAGCAGTTCTTC

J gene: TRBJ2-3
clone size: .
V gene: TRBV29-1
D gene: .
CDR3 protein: CSASGVQIITDTQYF
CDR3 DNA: TGCAGCGCTTCTGGCGTCCAAATCATCACAGATACGCAGTATTTT

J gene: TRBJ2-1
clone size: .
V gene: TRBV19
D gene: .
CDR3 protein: CASSMGNSYNEQFF
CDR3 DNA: TGTGCCAGTAGTATGGGAAACTCCTACAATGAGCAGTTCTTC

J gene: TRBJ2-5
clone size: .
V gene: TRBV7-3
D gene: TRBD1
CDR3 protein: CASSPTGDKETQYF
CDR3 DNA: TGTGCCAGCAGCCCCACAGGGGACAAAGAGACCCAGTACTTC